What follows is one T cell receptor beta chain and its context. Its antigen is as yet unknown. TCR beta VDJ and CDR3 profiles were obtained from a genomic DNA template. TCRdb ran MiXCR on the reads and lists one entry per CDR3 protein. Altogether about 150,000 distinct CDR3 sequences are present, about 54% being singletons, with the ten largest covering approximately 12%. The CDR3 contains 14 residues. The germline V and J ends were trimmed by 4 bases and 3 bases, with 13 bases remaining between them. Germline V CDR1 and CDR2: SGHTS, YDEGEE. The sample belongs to a study of CD8+CD57+ T cells in acquired aplastic anemia. The wider study: An average of roughly 3.2 ug of DNA was obtained from sorted CD4+ and CD8+ cells. Findings and caveats of the study: Simpson's diversity of CD8+ cells was not significantly different in patients compared with controls.

The authors sequenced patients whose flow cytometry had shown CD8+CD57+ cell expansion. This receptor was identified in a human donor with aplastic anemia. The chain couples TRBV5-8 to TRBJ1-1; tentative D call: TRBD1 (5 bases). The sequenced sample consisted of sorted CD4+, CD8+, or CD8+CD57+ T cells (not recorded which) from PBMCs. CDR3 DNA sequence: TGTGCCAGCAGCCTCAGCCCAGGGTACACTGAAGCTTTCTTT. This encodes CASSLSPGYTEAFF.